This entry features one TCR beta chain sequence. What it binds is unknown. They built TCR cDNA with 5'RACE template switching, a step that put in a universal primer site and UMIs. TCRdb passed the 5' RACE reads through MiXCR, listing each CDR3 protein once. In the table there are about 400,000 distinct CDR3 sequences, around a tenth of which are singletons. The CDR3 is 16 residues long. The junction had 4 bases not matched to a gene; V was cut back by 1 base and J by 0 bases. Per germline, CDR1 SGHVS and CDR2 FNYEAQ. These data originate in a study of T cells after yellow fever vaccination. Study results and limitations: The secondary response showed a weaker magnitude and a faster peak, day 5 versus 15. Reappearing after the booster were most of the clones from primary vaccination (around 96% CD4, approximately 85% CD8).

The gene calls are TRBV7-6 and TRBJ2-3, with 7 bases fitting TRBD1. This sequence originates from a man between 18 and 35 years old who received the YFV17D yellow fever vaccine. The sample here was PBMCs, taken on the day of the first yellow fever vaccination. The CDR3 here is CASSLVPTGSTDTQYF. CDR3 sequence (DNA): TGTGCCAGCAGCTTAGTTCCGACAGGGAGCACAGATACGCAGTATTTT.